What follows are 19 T cell receptor beta chains derived from one specimen sequenced in a study of blood T cell repertoires in COVID-19. Profiled with immunoSEQ multiplex PCR; TCRdb holds only in-frame clones, not every one. The repertoire holds more than 250,000 clones, with approximately 87% as singletons. The sample taken for sequencing was peripheral blood. The origin of the receptors is a man aged 55 to 70 who had recovered from COVID-19.

V and J are TRBV10-3 and TRBJ1-4, with D tentatively TRBD1 (5 bases). The CDR3 totals 16 residues. Trimming left V 4 bases short and J 8 bases short, with 20 bases between. Looked up from germline, CDR1 is ENHRY and CDR2 is SYGVKD. The chain's CDR3 is CAISARGGESGEKLFF. The CDR3 nucleotides read TGTGCCATCAGTGCCCGGGGGGGAGAGAGCGGCGAAAAACTGTTTTTT.

The chain carries TRBV7-2 and TRBJ1-1; tentatively, D is TRBD1 (6 bases). V was trimmed by 1 base and J by 4 bases, leaving 10 bases between them. The V gene's germline CDR1 is SGHTA and CDR2 FQGNSA. The length of the CDR3 is 14 residues. The CDR3 coding sequence is TGTGCCAGCAGCTTAGTAGGGGGATCCACTGAAGCTTTCTTT. It yields the protein CASSLVGGSTEAFF.

This chain links TRBV10-3 with TRBJ2-2; D possibly corresponds to TRBD2 (5 bases). Trimming stripped 5 bases from V and 6 bases from J, with 16 bases between. The CDR3 totals 15 residues. Germline values: CDR1 ENHRY, CDR2 SYGVKD. The chain's CDR3 is CAISPGLGGSGELFF. Here the CDR3 DNA reads TGTGCCATCAGTCCAGGACTGGGTGGTTCCGGGGAGCTGTTTTTT.

This clone was seen just once. The V and J genes are TRBV27 and TRBJ2-6, with D maybe TRBD2 (5 bases). The germline V gene has CDR1 MNHEY and CDR2 SMNVEV (reference sequence). The CDR3 is 15 residues long. Deletions cut 2 bases from V and 4 bases from J, with 9 bases between. The chain's CDR3 is CASSLRRIGANVLTF. Here the CDR3 DNA reads TGTGCCAGCAGTTTACGGAGGATCGGGGCCAACGTCCTGACTTTC. The variable domain in full, completed from reference TRBV27 and TRBJ2-6, reads EAQVTQNPRYLITVTGKKLTVTCSQNMNHEYMSWYRQDPGLGLRQIYYSMNVEVTDKGDVPEGYKVSRKEKRNFPLILESPSPNQTSLYFCASSLRRIGANVLTFGAGSRLTVL.

The chain joins TRBV7-6 to TRBJ1-1; possible D gene TRBD1, 6 bases. CDR3 length: 15 amino acids. Per germline, CDR1 SGHVS and CDR2 FNYEAQ. Trimming cost V 5 bases and J 1 base, with 14 bases left between them. CDR3 sequence reads: CASSPRQAKNTEAFF. The CDR3 DNA is TGTGCCAGCAGCCCACGACAGGCGAAGAACACTGAAGCTTTCTTT.

The chain employs TRBV28 and TRBJ2-3, with a weak D call TRBD2 (5 bases). V shed 7 bases and J shed 2 bases, with 10 bases lying between them. CDR1 and CDR2 from the germline V gene are MDHEN and SYDVKM. There are 13 residues in the CDR3. The CDR3 DNA sequence: TGTGCCAGCAATCGAGGGAACACAGATACGCAGTATTTT. It is translated as CASNRGNTDTQYF.

This clone was seen just once. The chain has TRBV29-1 and TRBJ1-1; no clear D gene. The CDR3 covers 12 residues. Germline V gene sequence: CDR1 SQVTM, CDR2 ANQGSEA. Trimming left V 4 bases short and J 11 bases short, with 17 bases between. CDR3 region: CSVAEGGRAAFF. CDR3 sequence (DNA): TGCAGCGTTGCGGAGGGAGGGCGGGCGGCTTTCTTT.

This chain connects TRBV21-1 to TRBJ2-3; the table's TRBD2 call for D was not verified on the DNA. TRBV21-1 has pseudogene status. CDR3 size: 14 residues. For the CDR3, the DNA is TGTGCCAGCAGCAGCCGGGGGGGTGTAGATACGCAGTATTTT. This gives the protein CASSSRGGVDTQYF.

The rearrangement uses TRBV5-5 and TRBJ2-5; 7 bases fit TRBD1. The V gene end was trimmed by 1 base and the J gene end by 5 bases; junction bases not matched to a gene: 5. The CDR3 runs 14 residues. Germline CDR1 is SGHKS and CDR2 is YYEKEE (reference sequence). Here the CDR3 reads CASSLWGQTETQYF. The CDR3 nucleotides are TGTGCCAGCAGCTTGTGGGGACAGACCGAGACCCAGTACTTC.

The V and J genes are TRBV7-8 and TRBJ2-3; the match to TRBD2 covers 12 bases. V trimming: 2 bases; J trimming: 6 bases; junction bases outside the gene matches: 12. CDR1 is SGHVS and CDR2 is FQNEAQ in the germline V gene. The CDR3 runs to 18 residues. CDR3 nucleotides: TGTGCCAGCAGCTTAACCGGGGTGACTAGCGGGAGCTCTGATACGCAGTATTTT. It codes for CASSLTGVTSGSSDTQYF.

This clone was observed a handful of times. The chain couples TRBV12-5 to TRBJ1-6, with TRBD1 matching over 9 bases. The CDR3 totals 21 residues. The germline V gene has CDR1 LGHNT and CDR2 FRNRAP. V was pared by 0 bases and J by 8 bases, with 20 bases of the junction left unmatched. DNA for the CDR3: TGTGCTAGTGGTTTGGTACTCGGGGACAGGGAAAGTACGGGATCATATTCACCCCTCCACTTT. Its protein product is CASGLVLGDRESTGSYSPLHF.

The rearrangement links TRBV7-9 to TRBJ2-1; 9 bases are a match to TRBD1. This CDR3 has 15 residues. Unmatched junction bases numbered 10, after V lost 5 bases and J lost 8 bases. Germline loops: CDR1 SEHNR, CDR2 FQNEAQ (reference sequence). The CDR3 is CASSDTGGTHYEQFF. The CDR3 nucleotides are TGTGCCAGCAGCGACACAGGGGGCACCCATTATGAGCAGTTCTTC.

The chain has TRBV2 and TRBJ2-5, with TRBD1 identical over 11 bases. V lost 11 bases and J lost 0; bases outside the gene matches: 11. The CDR3 has 16 amino acids. In germline, CDR1 is SNHLY, CDR2 FYNNEI. Here the CDR3 DNA reads TGTGCCGGCGATAGGACAGGGGGCCGGTACCAAGAGACCCAGTACTTC. Its protein product is CAGDRTGGRYQETQYF.

This sequence joins TRBV29-1 and TRBJ1-6; the match to TRBD1 covers 9 bases. This CDR3 is built from 13 residues. The J segment lost 5 bases and the V segment lost 5 bases, leaving 1 base of the junction unmatched. Germline CDR1 and CDR2: SQVTM and ANQGSEA. CDR3 sequence (DNA): TGCAGCGTTAGGACAGGGGATAATTCACCCCTCCACTTT. Translating gives CSVRTGDNSPLHF. The full variable domain, in which reference TRBV29-1 and TRBJ1-6 provide the parts outside the CDR3, is SAVISQKPSRDICQRGTSLTIQCQVDSQVTMMFWYRQQPGQSLTLIATANQGSEATYESGFVIDKFPISRPNLTFSTLTVSNMSPEDSSIYLCSVRTGDNSPLHFGNGTRLTVT.

This chain links TRBV11-2 with TRBJ2-3; 13 nucleotides agree with TRBD2. After removal of 1 base from V and 2 bases from J, the junction contained 9 bases not matched to a gene. Germline loops: CDR1 SGHAT, CDR2 FQNNGV. The CDR3 has 19 amino acids. CDR3 sequence: CASSLALGTSGTYTDTQYF. Here the CDR3 DNA reads TGTGCCAGCAGCTTAGCTCTTGGGACTAGCGGGACATACACAGATACGCAGTATTTT.

The chain joins TRBV30 to TRBJ1-2; no firm D call. V dropped 1 base and J dropped 7 bases, with 13 bases sitting between them. CDR1 GTSNPN and CDR2 SVGIG come from the germline V gene (reference sequence). The CDR3 is 13 residues long. The CDR3 here is CAWSASDYFGYTF. The DNA for the CDR3 is TGTGCCTGGAGTGCTTCAGATTATTTTGGCTACACCTTC.

CDR3 DNA: TGTGCCAGTAGTGTCTACACCGGGGAGCTGTTTTTT. It translates to CASSVYTGELFF. The chain uses TRBV19 and TRBJ2-2; D is undetermined. Trimming shortened V by 5 bases and J by 3 bases, and 4 bases separated the two germline ends. Germline CDR1 LNHDA, CDR2 SQIVND (reference sequence). This CDR3 is 12 amino acids long.

The chain carries TRBV7-8 and TRBJ2-5; 8 bases are shared with TRBD2. V lost 1 base to trimming and J lost 5 bases; unmatched junction nucleotides: 9. Germline CDR1 is SGHVS and CDR2 is FQNEAQ. The CDR3 totals 16 residues. This CDR3 is CASSLEEVAGRETQYF. The CDR3, as DNA: TGTGCCAGCAGCTTAGAGGAAGTAGCGGGGAGGGAGACCCAGTACTTC.

This clone was picked up a small number of times. CDR3 bases: TGTGCCAGCAGTTACAAGGGGCGGCAAGAGACCCAGTACTTC. Its translation: CASSYKGRQETQYF. The chain recombines TRBV6-6 with TRBJ2-5; tentative D call: TRBD1 (5 bases). This CDR3 spans 14 amino acids. Germline V CDR1 and CDR2: MNHNY, SVGAGI (reference sequence). V was shortened by 2 bases and J by 2 bases, with 9 bases between the two germline ends.